This TCR beta chain was captured by sequencing in a study of blood T cell repertoires in COVID-19. Study information: The United States, Italy and Spain supplied acute and convalescent COVID-19 samples.

In the authors' methods: Amplification of reference gene primers provided the estimated nucleated cell counts. Measured with immunoSEQ multiplex PCR; TCRdb has only the in-frame clones, and not every one. The DNA was the basis for D and trimming; V, J and clone size are from that table. The sample has 160,000 or so clones, 75% to 90% seen once. Germline V gene data show CDR1 as SQVTM and CDR2 as ANQGSEA. This CDR3 comprises 13 residues. V was cut by 3 bases and J by 2 bases, with 10 bases left in between. Sequencing was done on a sample of peripheral blood. This clonotype was sampled from a man in his fifties or sixties with acute or convalescent COVID-19. This rearrangement joins TRBV29-1 to TRBJ1-2; D call uncertain. The CDR3 bases are TGCAGCGTTGACCCCGCAGGCAACTATGGCTACACCTTC. Amino acid sequence: CSVDPAGNYGYTF.